These 7 T cell receptor beta chains originate from one sample sequenced in a study of response to subunit inactivated influenza vaccine. TCRdb passed the RT-PCR reads through MiXCR, listing each CDR3 protein once. The data show roughly 500,000 distinct CDR3 sequences, with 25% seen just once and approximately 2% held by the top ten. The sequenced sample was CD4+ T cells sorted from PBMCs, obtained more than 4 days after vaccination. The receptors were sampled from a man aged 50 or older who received an inactivated influenza vaccine.

This clonotype has a handful of counts. The CDR3 spells CASSEGGGGEKLFF. CDR3 nucleotide sequence: TGTGCCAGCAGTGAAGGGGGGGGTGGAGAAAAACTGTTTTTT. This sequence joins TRBV6-1 and TRBJ1-4; possible D gene TRBD1, 5 bases. This CDR3 is built from 14 residues. Germline V gene data show CDR1 as MNHNS and CDR2 as SASEGT. V lost 1 base to trimming and J lost 8 bases, with 11 bases between them.

In its sample, this clonotype was seen many times. The chain combines TRBV12-3 or TRBV12-4 with TRBJ2-5; no clear D gene. The CDR3 has 13 residues. Between the trimmed V and J ends, which lost 3 bases and 1 base, there was a span of 6 bases. The CDR3 sequence: CASSLSFQETQYF. The DNA for the CDR3 is TGTGCCAGCAGTTTGAGTTTCCAAGAGACCCAGTACTTC.

The V gene is TRBV12-3 or TRBV12-4, the J gene TRBJ1-5; D is possibly TRBD1 (5 bases). Deletions cut 1 base from V and 2 bases from J, with 9 bases between. The CDR3 loop spans 15 amino acids. This CDR3 is CASSLGGVGNQPQHF. DNA for the CDR3: TGTGCCAGCAGTTTAGGGGGCGTCGGCAATCAGCCCCAGCATTTT.

This sequence joins TRBV4-1 and TRBJ1-5; 7 bases fit TRBD1. The CDR3 length is 17 residues. The germline gives CDR1 MGHRA, CDR2 YSYEKL. Germline trimming cut 0 bases from V and 5 bases from J; bases unmatched to any gene: 10. The DNA for the CDR3 is TGCGCCAGCAGCCAAGAGGGGCCGACAGGGATCCATCAGCCCCAGCATTTT. It translates to CASSQEGPTGIHQPQHF.

This chain uses TRBV7-3 with TRBJ2-7; D is possibly TRBD2 (5 bases). V was cut by 2 bases and J by 6 bases, with 11 bases left in between. The V gene's germline CDR1 is SGHTA and CDR2 FQGTGA. The CDR3 is made up of 13 amino acids. CDR3 sequence reads: CASSLGERSEQYF. The CDR3 DNA is TGTGCCAGCAGCTTAGGGGAGCGCTCCGAGCAGTACTTC.

The chain employs TRBV24-1 and TRBJ2-3, with TRBD1 as a possible D gene (8 bases). The CDR3 extends over 19 amino acids. Trimming pared 3 bases from V and 0 bases from J, leaving 21 bases between. CDR1 is KGHDR, CDR2 SFDVKD, per germline. CDR3 DNA: TGTGCCACCAGTGATGGGACAGGCTACGGTAGCGGGAGCACAGATACGCAGTATTTT. This sequence encodes CATSDGTGYGSGSTDTQYF.

This clonotype was seen a handful of times. The rearrangement joins TRBV29-1 to TRBJ2-5; D may be TRBD2 (5 bases). The CDR3 extends over 12 amino acids. Germline lookup yields CDR1 SQVTM and CDR2 ANQGSEA. V gave up 4 bases and J gave up 4 bases, with 10 bases separating them. The chain's CDR3 is CSVGAGRETQYF. The CDR3 nucleotides read TGCAGCGTTGGGGCGGGCAGAGAGACCCAGTACTTC.